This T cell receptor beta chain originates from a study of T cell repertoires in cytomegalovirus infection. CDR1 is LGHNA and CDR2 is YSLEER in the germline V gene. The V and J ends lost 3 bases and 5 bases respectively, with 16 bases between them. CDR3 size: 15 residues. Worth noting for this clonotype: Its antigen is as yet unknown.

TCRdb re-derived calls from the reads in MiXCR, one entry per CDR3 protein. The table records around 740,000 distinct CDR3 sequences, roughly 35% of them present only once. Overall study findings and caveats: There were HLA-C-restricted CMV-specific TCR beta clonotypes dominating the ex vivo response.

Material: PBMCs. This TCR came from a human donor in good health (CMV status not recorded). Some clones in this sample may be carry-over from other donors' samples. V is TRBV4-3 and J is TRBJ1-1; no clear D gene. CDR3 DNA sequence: TGCGCCAGCAGCCAGGGGTCAGGTTCTCCGACTGAAGCTTTCTTT. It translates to CASSQGSGSPTEAFF.